Sequencing of this TCR beta chain was carried out in a study of shared clonotypes between healthy human individuals. CDR3 length: 15 amino acids. Germline values: CDR1 SGHNT, CDR2 YYREEE (reference sequence). The J segment lost 0 bases and the V segment lost 3 bases, leaving 4 bases of the junction unmatched. The unsorted PBMC sample used ten immunoSEQ deep assay plates. Here immunoSEQ multiplex PCR was the method, and the copy in TCRdb shows in-frame clones only, minus some. The table shows 450,000 to 500,000 clones, with approximately 82% occurring only once. The chain is built from TRBV5-4 and TRBJ1-1; 8 bases agree with TRBD1. Sequenced sample: PBMCs. The receptor was isolated from a woman in her thirties or forties in good health. Some clones in this sample may be carry-over from other donors' samples. Written as DNA, the CDR3 is TGTGCCAGCAGCTCCGGGACAGGACTGAACACTGAAGCTTTCTTT. Translating it yields CASSSGTGLNTEAFF.